This T cell receptor (beta chain) was captured by sequencing in a study of shared clonotypes between healthy human individuals. V lost 5 bases and J lost 1, with 5 bases in between. Per germline, CDR1 WNHNN and CDR2 SYGVQD (reference sequence). The CDR3 spans 13 residues. TCRdb's copy holds only in-frame clones and misses some; the assay was immunoSEQ multiplex PCR. The table lists about 460,000 clones, 70% to 80% of them singletons. Researchers drew on about 100 million PBMCs for genomic DNA from unsorted samples. The chain has TRBV10-1 and TRBJ2-2; D not resolved. This clonotype originated in a woman between 40 and 55 years old in good health. Some clones in this sample may be carry-over from other donors' samples. Sequenced input: PBMCs. CDR3 sequence (DNA): TGCGCCAGCAGTCGACAGAACACCGGGGAGCTGTTTTTT. This encodes CASSRQNTGELFF.